These 7 T cell receptor beta chains were all obtained from the same sample, sequenced in a study of CD8 T cells in ankylosing spondylitis. TCRdb reanalysed the 5' RACE reads using MiXCR and keeps one entry per CDR3 protein. The table includes approximately 140,000 distinct CDR3 sequences, about a tenth detected once. Sequencing used blood, either unsorted or a sorted T cell fraction (not recorded which). These receptors all stem from a male donor with ankylosing spondylitis or in good health (not recorded which).

In its sample, this clonotype was seen many times. The rearrangement links TRBV5-1 to TRBJ2-1, with unresolved D. Trimming removed 5 bases from V and 4 bases from J, with 13 bases in between. The CDR3 spans 14 residues. Germline CDR1 SGHRS, CDR2 YFSETQ. The CDR3 DNA sequence: TGCGCCAGCAGTTACCCCACCCTTTACAATGAGCAGTTCTTC. Encoded protein: CASSYPTLYNEQFF.

This clonotype has at least ten counts. The genes are TRBV7-6 and TRBJ2-3; 8 bases map to TRBD2. This CDR3 has 16 residues. V gave up 5 bases and J gave up 3 bases; unmatched junction bases: 10. The germline V gene has CDR1 SGHVS and CDR2 FNYEAQ. The CDR3 spells CASSVRAGVGTDTQYF. The CDR3 region has the DNA TGTGCCAGCAGCGTGCGAGCGGGAGTCGGTACAGATACGCAGTATTTT.

This clonotype has at least ten counts. The CDR3 sequence is CASTPENTGELFF. The CDR3 region has the DNA TGTGCCAGCACCCCCGAGAACACCGGGGAGCTGTTTTTT. The chain uses TRBV12-3 or TRBV12-4 and TRBJ2-2; D ambiguous. The CDR3 runs 13 residues. V was cut by 7 bases and J by 1 base, with 7 bases left in between.

A note on this clonotype: Being one base from a much bigger clone, this may be a read error. This chain links TRBV7-9 with TRBJ2-4, with 8 bases matching TRBD2. The CDR3 is 16 amino acids. In germline, CDR1 is SEHNR, CDR2 FQNEAQ (reference sequence). J was trimmed by 0 bases and V by 5 bases; bases with no gene match: 6. In nucleotides, the CDR3 is TGTGCCAGCAGCCGGACTAGCTGGAGAGCCAAAAACATTCAGTACTTC. Translation gives CASSRTSWRAKNIQYF.

This clonotype was seen at least ten times. V gene TRBV27 combines with J gene TRBJ1-1; D may be TRBD1 (5 bases). Germline assignment: CDR1 MNHEY and CDR2 SMNVEV (reference sequence). Trimming took 3 bases from V and 5 from J, leaving 19 bases between them. The CDR3 consists of 16 residues. The CDR3 loop reads CASSFLGPGGETEAFF. The CDR3 DNA reads TGTGCCAGCAGTTTTCTGGGGCCTGGGGGGGAAACTGAAGCTTTCTTT.

The table lists this clonotype with many counts. The genes are TRBV5-1 and TRBJ2-5; the D is unclear. The V and J ends lost 0 bases and 1 base respectively, with 16 bases between them. The V gene's germline CDR1 is SGHRS and CDR2 YFSETQ. This CDR3 comprises 17 residues. The CDR3 nucleotides are TGCGCCAGCAGCTTGGACTTCGGGCGGCTCACCCAAGAGACCCAGTACTTC. This encodes CASSLDFGRLTQETQYF.

The gene calls are TRBV12-3 or TRBV12-4 and TRBJ1-5, with a possible D match to TRBD1 (5 bases). V lost 5 bases, J lost 3 bases, and 14 bases lay in between. The CDR3 has 15 amino acids. The CDR3 nucleotides read TGTGCCAGCAGTCCATCGGGACGCATCAATCAGCCCCAGCATTTT. Translation gives CASSPSGRINQPQHF.